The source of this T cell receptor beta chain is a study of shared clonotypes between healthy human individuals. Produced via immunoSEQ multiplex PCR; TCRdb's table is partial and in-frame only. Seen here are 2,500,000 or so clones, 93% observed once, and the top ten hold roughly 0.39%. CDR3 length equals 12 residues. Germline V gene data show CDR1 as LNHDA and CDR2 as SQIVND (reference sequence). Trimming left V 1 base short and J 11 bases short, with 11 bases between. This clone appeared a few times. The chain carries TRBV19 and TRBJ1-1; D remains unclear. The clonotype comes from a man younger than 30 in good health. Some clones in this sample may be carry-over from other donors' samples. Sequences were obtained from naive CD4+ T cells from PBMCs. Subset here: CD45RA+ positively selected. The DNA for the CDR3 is TGTGCCAGTAGTATAGGCTTTGGCGACGCTTTCTTT. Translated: CASSIGFGDAFF.